The 20 T cell receptor beta chains below were found in one sample sequenced in a study of shared clonotypes between healthy human individuals. Method: immunoSEQ multiplex PCR; TCRdb's copy keeps in-frame clones and lacks some. Of about 560,000 clones listed, just over 75% are singletons. Sequences were obtained from PBMCs. These receptors were taken from a middle-aged woman in good health. Some clones in this sample may be carry-over from other donors' samples.

In DNA, the CDR3 is TGCGCCAGCAGGGCGGGACAAGGGTATGAAAAACTGTTTTTT. The encoded protein is CASRAGQGYEKLFF. The V gene is TRBV5-1, the J gene TRBJ1-4, with D possibly being TRBD1 (6 bases). Between the trimmed V and J ends, which lost 5 bases and 6 bases, there was a span of 14 bases. CDR3 length equals 14 residues. Germline CDR1 and CDR2: SGHRS and YFSETQ.

J is TRBJ1-2 and V is TRBV5-1; D may be TRBD1 (5 bases). This CDR3 has 13 residues. Germline lookup yields CDR1 SGHRS and CDR2 YFSETQ. The V gene lost 4 bases and the J gene lost 7 bases, with 14 bases spanning the gap. The CDR3 spells CASSPDPRGGYTF. CDR3 sequence (DNA): TGCGCCAGCAGCCCCGACCCTAGGGGTGGCTACACCTTC.

Points on this clone: This could be a read error, since a much larger clone is one nucleotide away. The chain uses TRBV6-4 and TRBJ2-3, with D hard to call. Germline-derived CDR1 and CDR2 are MRHNA and SNTAGT. This CDR3 is built from 13 residues. CDR3 sequence: CARSERGTDTQYF. DNA for the CDR3: TGTGCCAGAAGTGAACGGGGCACAGATACGCAGTATTTT.

This clone was found many times. The chain employs TRBV2 and TRBJ2-6; 10 bases map to TRBD1. The V segment lost 10 bases and the J segment 2 bases; nucleotides outside the gene matches: 5. The CDR3 covers 15 residues. Germline-derived CDR1 and CDR2 are SNHLY and FYNNEI. Here the CDR3 DNA reads TGTGCCACGACAGGGGGCAGGACTGGGGCCAACGTCCTGACTTTC. This encodes CATTGGRTGANVLTF.

The CDR3 reads CASSLDGVYEQYF. In DNA form, the CDR3 reads TGTGCCAGCAGCTTGGATGGGGTCTACGAGCAGTACTTC. The rearrangement joins TRBV5-4 to TRBJ2-7; unclear D gene. The ends were cut back, 0 bases at V and 3 bases at J, with 7 bases in the middle. This CDR3 has 13 amino acids. Germline V gene data show CDR1 as SGHNT and CDR2 as YYREEE (reference sequence).

The genes are TRBV21-1 and TRBJ1-1. TRBV21-1 is listed as a pseudogene. The CDR3 has 15 amino acids. This chain's CDR3 is CASSKGLREDTEAFF. The CDR3 DNA sequence: TGTGCCAGCAGCAAAGGCCTTAGGGAGGACACTGAAGCTTTCTTT.

The V call is TRBV28, the J call TRBJ1-6; D possibly corresponds to TRBD1 (6 bases). The germline CDR1 and CDR2 sequences are MDHEN and SYDVKM. V was trimmed by 8 bases and J by 8 bases, leaving 10 bases between them. This CDR3 is 12 amino acids long. The CDR3 is CASGAGDSPLHF. The CDR3 nucleotides read TGTGCCAGCGGGGCAGGGGATTCACCCCTCCACTTT.

This clone showed up just a few times. This chain uses TRBV28 with TRBJ2-7; 9 positions agree with TRBD2. The germline CDR1 and CDR2 sequences are MDHEN and SYDVKM. The length of the CDR3 is 17 residues. V lost 5 bases, J lost 2 bases, and 13 bases stayed unmatched. For the CDR3, the DNA is TGTGCCAGCAGTCTACCGTTGGGGCGGGAGGGAGCCTACGAGCAGTACTTC. It yields the protein CASSLPLGREGAYEQYF.

This chain's CDR3 is CASSDVTPGQPQHF. CDR3 nucleotide sequence: TGTGCCAGCAGTGATGTCACCCCCGGACAGCCCCAGCATTTT. The chain is built from TRBV2 and TRBJ1-5, with D uncertain. Deletions cut 3 bases from V and 7 bases from J, with 13 bases between. This CDR3 contains 14 residues. Per germline, CDR1 SNHLY and CDR2 FYNNEI.

This clone occurred a few times. The V gene is TRBV7-2, the J gene TRBJ1-4, with D tentatively TRBD1 (5 bases). The germline CDR1 and CDR2 sequences are SGHTA and FQGNSA. The CDR3 is 13 residues long. V shed 5 bases and J shed 6 bases, with 10 bases lying between them. The CDR3 nucleotides are TGTGCCAGCAGCCCCAGGGCCTATGAAAAACTGTTTTTT. Translated: CASSPRAYEKLFF.

The rearrangement joins TRBV6-4 to TRBJ2-7, with TRBD1 matching over 8 bases. Germline lookup yields CDR1 MRHNA and CDR2 SNTAGT. Losses at the gene ends were 3 bases for V and 2 bases for J; bases not matched to a gene: 6. This CDR3 is built from 15 residues. CDR3 in amino acids: CASSEQTGEAYEQYF. DNA of the CDR3: TGTGCCAGCAGTGAACAGACAGGGGAGGCCTACGAGCAGTACTTC.

J is TRBJ2-3 and V is TRBV5-1, with no clear D. The CDR3 has 12 residues. Germline V lookup: CDR1 SGHRS, CDR2 YFSETQ. V was pared by 3 bases and J by 6 bases, with 8 bases between. CDR3 region: CASSWALDTQYF. The CDR3 nucleotides are TGCGCCAGCAGCTGGGCTTTGGATACGCAGTATTTT. Together with reference TRBV5-1 and TRBJ2-3, the CDR3 gives the full variable domain: KAGVTQTPRYLIKTRGQQVTLSCSPISGHRSVSWYQQTPGQGLQFLFEYFSETQRNKGNFPGRFSGRQFSNSRSEMNVSTLELGDSALYLCASSWALDTQYFGPGTRLTVL.

This clone came up once. The rearrangement uses TRBV7-2 and TRBJ2-5, with 10 bases fitting TRBD2. Per germline, CDR1 SGHTA and CDR2 FQGNSA. V was clipped by 4 bases and J by 2 bases; unmatched bases: 4. The CDR3 has 15 amino acids. The CDR3 DNA sequence: TGTGCCAGCAGCTCAAGGACTAGCGGACAAGAGACCCAGTACTTC. This sequence encodes CASSSRTSGQETQYF.

V is TRBV30 and J is TRBJ1-2; D ambiguous. V was clipped by 0 bases and J by 6 bases, with 5 bases between them. The germline V gene has CDR1 GTSNPN and CDR2 SVGIG (reference sequence). This CDR3 has 11 amino acids. CDR3 DNA: TGTGCCTGGAGTGTCTTTAATGGCTACACCTTC. It codes for CAWSVFNGYTF.

The DNA for the CDR3 is TGTGCCAGCAGCCAGGGACTGGGAACCGGGGAGCTGTTTTTT. Translating it yields CASSQGLGTGELFF. V and J are TRBV7-2 and TRBJ2-2; a weak D match, TRBD2 (6 bases). Germline CDR1 SGHTA, CDR2 FQGNSA. This CDR3 comprises 14 residues. Trimming left V 5 bases short and J 5 bases short, with 12 bases between.

The V gene is TRBV28, the J gene TRBJ1-5; TRBD1 is a possible D gene (6 bases). The CDR3 is 20 amino acids. The V and J ends lost 5 bases and 6 bases respectively, with 32 bases between them. In germline, CDR1 is MDHEN, CDR2 SYDVKM. The CDR3 DNA follows: TGTGCCAGCAGTCCTTTTCTGGGGGGTACAGGGAGGCGGCTTAGTCAGCCCCAGCATTTT. Translation gives CASSPFLGGTGRRLSQPQHF.

The rearrangement links TRBV28 to TRBJ1-2; unclear D gene. Germline CDR1 is MDHEN and CDR2 is SYDVKM. Trimming stripped 8 bases from V and 9 bases from J, with 16 bases between. The CDR3 is 12 residues long. CDR3: CASVGKVRSYTF. DNA for the CDR3: TGTGCCAGCGTGGGAAAAGTTAGAAGCTACACCTTC.

The genes are TRBV7-9 and TRBJ1-3; perhaps TRBD1 as D (5 bases). CDR1 and CDR2 from the germline V gene are SEHNR and FQNEAQ (reference sequence). V was cut by 4 bases and J by 0 bases, with 16 bases left in between. The length of the CDR3 is 17 residues. The CDR3 region is CASSSSLDRASGNTIYF. CDR3 nucleotides: TGTGCCAGCAGCTCATCCCTCGACAGAGCCTCTGGAAACACCATATATTTT. Complete variable domain (other parts from reference TRBV7-9 and TRBJ1-3): DTGVSQNPRHKITKRGQNVTFRCDPISEHNRLYWYRQTLGQGPEFLTYFQNEAQLEKSRLLSDRFSAERPKGSFSTLEIQRTEQGDSAMYLCASSSSLDRASGNTIYFGEGSWLTVV.

The gene calls are TRBV29-1 and TRBJ2-3; 12 nucleotides match TRBD2. This CDR3 has 17 residues. Germline values: CDR1 SQVTM, CDR2 ANQGSEA. Trimming at V came to 8 bases and at J to 0 bases, leaving 12 bases not matched to a gene. This chain's CDR3 is CSFWGTSGSHSTDTQYF. DNA for the CDR3: TGCAGCTTTTGGGGGACTAGCGGGTCACATAGCACAGATACGCAGTATTTT.

Comments on this clone: This sample also contains other DNA sequences that code for the same CDR3. The V call is TRBV11-3, the J call TRBJ1-1; D is undetermined. Per germline, CDR1 SGHNT and CDR2 YENEEA. The CDR3 extends over 13 amino acids. V was trimmed by 0 bases and J by 2 bases, leaving 4 bases between them. CDR3 DNA sequence: TGTGCCAGCAGCTTAGAGGCAAACACTGAAGCTTTCTTT. It encodes CASSLEANTEAFF.